What follows describes a single T cell receptor (beta chain). No antigen is known for it. The sample is drawn from a study of cytomegalovirus exposure and HLA in healthy donors. In the PCR, 60 Vbeta and 13 Jbeta primers were used. Here immunoSEQ multiplex PCR was the method, and the copy in TCRdb shows in-frame clones only, minus some. The data hold 150,000 to 200,000 clones, with roughly 74% observed a single time. The germline V gene has CDR1 MDHEN and CDR2 SYDVKM. Trimming shortened V by 6 bases and J by 9 bases, and 12 bases separated the two germline ends. The CDR3 covers 13 residues. Findings and caveats of the study: Accurate HLA-A and HLA-B prediction from TCR beta sequences was reported for most subjects. One cluster of highly shared sequence variants probably arose as a sequencing artifact.

Sequencing used PBMCs. The gene calls are TRBV28 and TRBJ1-6; unclear D gene. This clonotype was sampled from a woman between 40 and 55 years old in good health and CMV-seropositive. The CDR3 DNA reads as TGTGCCAGCAGCACCCCCGGTTTTTCACCCCTCCACTTT. It encodes CASSTPGFSPLHF.